The 29 T cell receptor beta chains listed next were all sequenced from one sample in a study of breast tumors, draining lymph nodes, adjacent tissues. TCRdb redid the calling of the multiplex PCR reads with MiXCR, one entry per CDR3 protein. Counted here are 150,000 to 250,000 distinct CDR3 sequences, 31% occurring once; the ten biggest clones make up 4% to 5.5%. Axillary draining lymph nodes of breast cancer patients supplied the node samples. Sequenced: axillary lymph node tissue. Receptors originate from a female donor with breast cancer. Some clones in this sample may be carry-over from other donors' samples.

This clonotype was seen ten or more times. The J gene is TRBJ2-1, the V gene TRBV14; maybe TRBD1 (7 bases). Germline V gene sequence: CDR1 SGHDN, CDR2 FVKESK. Trimming took 4 bases from V and 9 from J, leaving 16 bases between them. The length of the CDR3 is 14 residues. The CDR3 spells CASSRGRGVLEQFF. CDR3 coding DNA: TGTGCCAGCAGCCGCGGCAGGGGGGTCCTTGAGCAGTTCTTC.

This clonotype has only a few counts. The chain has TRBV6-5 and TRBJ2-2; the D gene is possibly TRBD2 (5 bases). Germline CDR1 reads MNHEY; CDR2 reads SVGAGI. V dropped 6 bases and J dropped 6 bases, with 5 bases sitting between them. This CDR3 region has 11 residues. Here the CDR3 reads CASRLAGELFF. The DNA of the CDR3 is TGTGCCAGCAGACTAGCCGGGGAGCTGTTTTTT.

This clonotype was observed at least ten times. This chain joins TRBV6-1 and TRBJ1-2; D is ambiguous. Germline lookup yields CDR1 MNHNS and CDR2 SASEGT. The CDR3 is 12 amino acids. Trimming removed 6 bases at V and 5 bases at J, with 10 bases between. The CDR3 DNA reads TGTGCCAGCAGGGTAGGGAGTTATGGCTACACCTTC. It encodes CASRVGSYGYTF.

This clonotype has only a few counts. A much larger clone sits a single nucleotide away, making a read error possible. The CDR3 end shows no conserved phenylalanine or tryptophan, and so a read error is likely. The V and J genes are TRBV19 and TRBJ2-7; possibly TRBD1 or TRBD2 for D (5 bases each). V was pared by 0 bases and J by 6 bases, with 18 bases between. The CDR3 loop spans 16 amino acids. The germline gives CDR1 LNHDA, CDR2 SQIVND (reference sequence). The CDR3 spells CASSIDLSPGTAEQYS. CDR3 coding DNA: TGTGCCAGTAGTATAGATCTATCCCCCGGGACCGCCGAGCAGTACTCC.

There are many counts of this clonotype. The CDR3 protein is CSAALASQYF. As DNA, the CDR3 is TGCAGTGCCGCGCTCGCATCGCAGTATTTT. The chain is built from TRBV20-1 and TRBJ2-3; D is ambiguous. This CDR3 spans 10 amino acids. Germline V gene data show CDR1 as DFQATT and CDR2 as SNEGSKA (reference sequence). V dropped 6 bases and J dropped 10 bases, with 11 bases sitting between them.

This clonotype was recorded at least ten times. This chain uses TRBV20-1 with TRBJ2-3; the D gene could be TRBD1 or TRBD2 (5 bases each). This CDR3 spans 13 amino acids. The germline V and J ends were trimmed by 3 bases and 5 bases, with 12 bases remaining between them. In germline, CDR1 is DFQATT, CDR2 SNEGSKA (reference sequence). The CDR3 region is CSASRPGRDTQYF. The DNA of the CDR3 is TGCAGTGCTAGTCGACCAGGGAGAGATACGCAGTATTTT.

In its sample, this clonotype was seen many times. The V and J genes are TRBV12-3 or TRBV12-4 and TRBJ1-3; maybe TRBD1 (5 bases). The CDR3 length is 17 residues. V was shortened by 5 bases and J by 2 bases, with 19 bases between the two germline ends. Here the CDR3 DNA reads TGTGCCAGCAGTCCCTGGGAACCGGGACGGCCTGGAAACACCATATATTTT. This gives the protein CASSPWEPGRPGNTIYF.

This clonotype was seen repeatedly, ten times or more. The chain links TRBV6-5 to TRBJ2-3; 10 positions agree with TRBD2. V dropped 2 bases and J dropped 1; count of bases not matched to a gene: 6. Germline CDR1 reads MNHEY; CDR2 reads SVGAGI. The CDR3 sequence is 17 residues long. This CDR3 reads CASSYLNLAGGTDTQYF. The CDR3 DNA reads TGTGCCAGCAGTTACCTAAACCTAGCGGGGGGCACAGATACGCAGTATTTT.

As to this clonotype: A read error is possible here, since a much larger clone lies one base away. This chain links TRBV20-1 with TRBJ2-7, with 8 bases that match TRBD1. The CDR3 loop spans 14 amino acids. CDR1 DFQATT and CDR2 SNEGSKA come from the germline V gene (reference sequence). J gave up 7 bases and V 1 base, and 9 bases lay outside the gene matches. In nucleotides, the CDR3 is TGCAGTGCTAGAGCTGTGGACAGGGCAGCGGAGCAGTACTTC. Residues: CSARAVDRAAEQYF.

This clonotype was recorded at least ten times. This rearrangement joins TRBV12-3 or TRBV12-4 to TRBJ2-1; the D gene is possibly TRBD1 (6 bases). The CDR3 has 14 residues. V was pared by 4 bases and J by 4 bases, with 11 bases between. The CDR3 DNA reads TGTGCCAGCAGTTCAGGACAGATATACAATGAGCAGTTCTTC. Protein: CASSSGQIYNEQFF.

This clonotype was detected many times. A junction boundary mismatches the germline segment, possibly from a read error. The chain uses TRBV9 and TRBJ2-7, with TRBD2 identical over 13 bases. CDR1 and CDR2 (germline): SGDLS, YYNGEE. This CDR3 contains 13 residues. CDR3 residues: CASTRLAGGEQYF. DNA for the CDR3: TGTGCCAGCACCCGACTAGCGGGAGGCGAGCAGTATTTC.

There are many counts of this clonotype. The chain combines TRBV10-3 with TRBJ2-1; D ambiguous. Per the germline V gene, CDR1 is ENHRY and CDR2 is SYGVKD. Deletions cut 3 bases from V and 7 bases from J, with 10 bases between. CDR3 length equals 13 residues. CDR3 nucleotide sequence: TGTGCCATCAGTGAACTCCAGTCGAATGAGCAGTTCTTC. Translation gives CAISELQSNEQFF.

The sample holds many counts of this clonotype. A read error may explain this, as a much larger clone is one base away. The chain is built from TRBV24-1 and TRBJ1-2; no clear D gene. This CDR3 has 13 amino acids. Germline CDR1 is KGHDR and CDR2 is SFDVKD. CDR3 sequence: CATGDLIGSGYTF. CDR3 coding DNA: TGTGCCACCGGTGATTTGATCGGTAGCGGCTACACCTTC.

This clonotype was counted a few times. A much larger clone differs from this one at a single base, so this may be a read error. This chain joins TRBV6-5 and TRBJ2-7; D might be TRBD1 (5 bases). The CDR3 is 12 residues long. CDR1 and CDR2 (germline): MNHEY, SVGAGI. Trimming removed 7 bases from V and 3 bases from J, with 10 bases in between. The CDR3 reads CASIRTGYEQYF. CDR3 coding DNA: TGTGCCAGCATTCGCACAGGCTACGAGCAGTACTTC.

The sample holds many counts of this clonotype. The V call is TRBV5-5, the J call TRBJ1-4; D is unresolved. The length of the CDR3 is 12 residues. Germline CDR1 and CDR2: SGHKS and YYEKEE (reference sequence). The ends were cut back, 0 bases at V and 8 bases at J, with 5 bases in the middle. CDR3: CASSLAAEKLFF. The CDR3 DNA sequence: TGTGCCAGCAGCTTGGCCGCGGAAAAACTGTTTTTT.

The rearrangement uses TRBV11-2 and TRBJ2-2, with a possible D match to TRBD1 (6 bases). The germline V gene encodes CDR1 SGHAT and CDR2 FQNNGV. The CDR3 length is 17 residues. The V gene lost 1 base and the J gene lost 1 base, with 13 bases spanning the gap. The CDR3 nucleotides are TGTGCCAGCAGCTTAGGGGGGCCCCGCCAGAACACCGGGGAGCTGTTTTTT. The encoded protein is CASSLGGPRQNTGELFF.

The rearrangement links TRBV6-1 to TRBJ2-1; no clear D. The CDR3 is made up of 13 amino acids. The germline V gene encodes CDR1 MNHNS and CDR2 SASEGT. The V end was cut by 3 bases, the J end by 5 bases, with 8 bases between. DNA of the CDR3: TGTGCCAGCAGTGACGGACGGAACAATGAGCAGTTCTTC. Translation gives CASSDGRNNEQFF.

In regard to this clonotype: The junction departs from the called germline gene at one end, perhaps through a read error. The V and J genes are TRBV7-3 and TRBJ1-5; 11 bases align to TRBD1. Germline CDR1 and CDR2: SGHTA and FQGTGA. The CDR3 has 16 amino acids. The CDR3 loop is CASSLGTGGFNEPQHF. The DNA of the CDR3 is TGTGCCAGCAGCTTGGGGACAGGGGGTTTCAATGAGCCCCAGCATTTT.

The sample holds many counts of this clonotype. The chain uses TRBV4-1 and TRBJ2-5; 13 bases agree with TRBD2. The germline V gene encodes CDR1 MGHRA and CDR2 YSYEKL. CDR3 size: 19 residues. The V segment lost 4 bases and the J segment 0 bases; nucleotides outside the gene matches: 11. The CDR3 protein is CASSPRGLAGDYDQETQYF. The CDR3 DNA reads TGCGCCAGCAGCCCCAGAGGACTAGCGGGAGATTATGACCAAGAGACCCAGTACTTC.

This clonotype was picked up one time. Given a much more abundant clone one base away, this may be a read error. The CDR3 loop reads CASSLRQGSPYEQYF. The DNA for the CDR3 is TGTGCCAGTAGTCTACGACAGGGGTCTCCCTACGAGCAGTACTTC. This chain uses TRBV19 with TRBJ2-7, with TRBD1 matching over 8 bases. Germline assignment: CDR1 LNHDA and CDR2 SQIVND (reference sequence). This CDR3 has 15 amino acids. Trimming removed 5 bases from V and 2 bases from J; junction bases left unmatched: 8.

This clonotype was observed many times. V is TRBV20-1 and J is TRBJ2-2, with 8 bases aligning to TRBD2. The CDR3 has 14 residues. Germline trimming cut 0 bases from V and 5 bases from J; bases unmatched to any gene: 2. Germline V gene data show CDR1 as DFQATT and CDR2 as SNEGSKA (reference sequence). The CDR3 reads CSARDQRGTGELFF. The CDR3, as DNA: TGCAGTGCTAGAGACCAGCGGGGGACCGGGGAGCTGTTTTTT.

In this sample, this clonotype turned up many times. The chain combines TRBV12-3 or TRBV12-4 with TRBJ2-1; TRBD2 matches 12 bases. The V segment lost 5 bases and the J segment 7 bases; nucleotides outside the gene matches: 6. The CDR3 covers 15 residues. This chain's CDR3 is CASSPLAGGPNEQFF. As DNA, the CDR3 is TGTGCCAGCAGTCCCCTAGCGGGGGGGCCAAATGAGCAGTTCTTC.

The chain links TRBV2 to TRBJ2-1; 8 bases map to TRBD1. This CDR3 spans 14 amino acids. V was pared by 10 bases and J by 0 bases, with 5 bases of the junction left unmatched. From germline, CDR1 is SNHLY and CDR2 FYNNEI. The CDR3 region has the DNA TGTGCCACCCAAACAGGGGGCTCCTACAATGAGCAGTTCTTC. This gives the protein CATQTGGSYNEQFF.

This clonotype was recorded many times. The chain employs TRBV29-1 and TRBJ1-3; TRBD1 matches at 9 bases. CDR3 length equals 13 residues. V dropped 7 bases and J dropped 4; count of bases not matched to a gene: 5. Germline V gives CDR1 SQVTM, CDR2 ANQGSEA. The CDR3 is CSAGGQGGNTIYF. DNA of the CDR3: TGCAGCGCCGGGGGACAGGGAGGAAACACCATATATTTT.

Ten or more counts support this clonotype. The rearrangement joins TRBV11-2 to TRBJ2-1, with D possibly TRBD2 on 6 matching bases. This CDR3 has 12 residues. Trimming removed 4 bases from V and 8 bases from J, with 9 bases in between. Germline CDR1 SGHAT, CDR2 FQNNGV. The CDR3 DNA reads TGTGCCAGCAGCTCTACTAGCCATGAGCAGTTCTTC. This gives the protein CASSSTSHEQFF.

This clonotype was counted at least ten times. The chain has TRBV28 and TRBJ2-2; 8 nucleotides match TRBD1. CDR1 is MDHEN and CDR2 is SYDVKM in the germline V gene. V lost 3 bases and J lost 6; bases outside the gene matches: 3. The CDR3 covers 14 residues. The CDR3 sequence: CASSLATGAGELFF. As DNA, the CDR3 is TGTGCCAGCAGTTTGGCGACAGGGGCCGGGGAGCTGTTTTTT.

This clonotype was detected many times. The chain couples TRBV9 to TRBJ2-2, with D perhaps matching TRBD2 (5 bases). The CDR3 covers 16 residues. The V gene's germline CDR1 is SGDLS and CDR2 YYNGEE. Trimming left V 3 bases short and J 0 bases short, with 12 bases between. The CDR3 coding sequence is TGTGCCAGCAGCGGAGGCCCCGGGGCGAACACCGGGGAGCTGTTTTTT. This translates into CASSGGPGANTGELFF. Full variable domain (rest looked up from reference TRBV9 and TRBJ2-2): DSGVTQTPKHLITATGQRVTLRCSPRSGDLSVYWYQQSLDQGLQFLIQYYNGEERAKGNILERFSAQQFPDLHSELNLSSLELGDSALYFCASSGGPGANTGELFFGEGSRLTVL.

As regards this clonotype: It is likely a read error, because the conserved phenylalanine at the end of the CDR3 is missing. The rearrangement joins TRBV5-1 to TRBJ2-1; D might be TRBD1 or TRBD2, each matching 7 bases. The CDR3 loop spans 18 amino acids. V lost 1 base, J lost 4 bases, and 21 bases lay in between. Germline CDR1 reads SGHRS; CDR2 reads YFSETQ. The CDR3 nucleotides read TGCGCCAGCAGCTTGAGGGGGGGTACAGGGGTAGCTTACAATGAGCAGTTCCTC. It translates to CASSLRGGTGVAYNEQFL.

This sequence joins TRBV30 and TRBJ2-7; D may be TRBD1 or TRBD2 (5 bases each). Per the germline V gene, CDR1 is GTSNPN and CDR2 is SVGIG (reference sequence). The CDR3 is made up of 13 amino acids. Trimming removed 4 bases at V and 3 bases at J, with 13 bases between. The chain's CDR3 is CAWNHRDGYEQYF. In DNA, the CDR3 is TGTGCCTGGAATCACCGGGACGGCTACGAGCAGTACTTC.